Shown below are 21 T cell receptor beta chains from a single sample sequenced in a study of T cell repertoires in cytomegalovirus infection. TCRdb re-called the reads with MiXCR, one entry per CDR3 protein. This table has 150,000 to 200,000 distinct CDR3 sequences, over 13% appearing once. The sequencing input was PBMCs. These receptors came from a human donor in good health (CMV status not recorded). Some clones in this sample may be carry-over from other donors' samples.

This clonotype has at least ten counts. The rearrangement links TRBV7-3 to TRBJ2-1; D gene uncertain. The CDR3 is 15 amino acids. Germline V gene data show CDR1 as SGHTA and CDR2 as FQGTGA. V was trimmed by 3 bases and J by 5 bases, leaving 14 bases between them. The CDR3 here is CASSFGVEPNNEQFF. The CDR3 nucleotides are TGTGCCAGCAGCTTTGGAGTAGAACCGAACAATGAGCAGTTCTTC.

V and J are TRBV2 and TRBJ1-5; D possibly corresponds to TRBD1 (5 bases). Germline CDR1 SNHLY, CDR2 FYNNEI. V lost 5 bases to trimming and J lost 3 bases, with 14 bases between them. This CDR3 is 15 amino acids long. Here the CDR3 DNA reads TGTGCCAGCAGTAGGCCAGGGCCGTACAATCAGCCCCAGCATTTT. Amino acid sequence: CASSRPGPYNQPQHF.

For this clonotype: Germline and junction disagree at one end, which may indicate a read error. The CDR3 nucleotides read TGTACCATCAGTTCGGGACGGTCTAACAATCAGCCCCAGCATTTT. Translated, it gives CTISSGRSNNQPQHF. This rearrangement joins TRBV10-3 to TRBJ1-5; TRBD1 is a possible D gene (5 bases). Germline CDR1 reads ENHRY; CDR2 reads SYGVKD. The CDR3 has 15 residues.

The sample holds many counts of this clonotype. The chain has TRBV7-9 and TRBJ1-3; no definite D call. The germline V gene has CDR1 SEHNR and CDR2 FQNEAQ (reference sequence). V was pared by 5 bases and J by 6 bases, with 8 bases between. This CDR3 has 12 residues. The CDR3 here is CASSTQPNTIYF. The CDR3, as DNA: TGTGCCAGCAGCACACAGCCAAACACCATATATTTT.

This clonotype was counted between two and nine times. The chain uses TRBV10-1 and TRBJ2-7; 8 bases match TRBD2. CDR3 length: 13 amino acids. With V trimmed by 1 base and J by 8 bases, 4 bases remained unmatched. Germline V gives CDR1 WNHNN, CDR2 SYGVQD (reference sequence). CDR3 residues: CASSEFGTSKQYF. CDR3 DNA: TGCGCCAGCAGTGAGTTTGGGACTAGTAAGCAGTACTTC.

A few counts support this clonotype. The gene calls are TRBV29-1 and TRBJ1-1; TRBD1 matches 12 bases. In germline, CDR1 is SQVTM, CDR2 ANQGSEA. This CDR3 has 17 amino acids. J was trimmed by 4 bases and V by 4 bases; bases with no gene match: 13. CDR3 protein: CSVARWDRGRGGTEAFF. The DNA of the CDR3 is TGCAGCGTTGCCCGATGGGACAGGGGGCGAGGGGGCACTGAAGCTTTCTTT.

The sample holds many counts of this clonotype. The chain carries TRBV7-2 and TRBJ1-6; D unresolved. CDR3 length equals 15 residues. Germline loops: CDR1 SGHTA, CDR2 FQGNSA. Trimming shortened V by 1 base and J by 0 bases, and 4 bases separated the two germline ends. CDR3 residues: CASSLGSSYNSPLHF. Written as DNA, the CDR3 is TGTGCCAGCAGCTTAGGGAGCTCCTATAATTCACCCCTCCACTTT. Filled out from reference TRBV7-2 and TRBJ1-6, the complete variable domain reads GAGVSQSPSNKVTEKGKDVELRCDPISGHTALYWYRQSLGQGLEFLIYFQGNSAPDKSGLPSDRFSAERTGGSVSTLTIQRTQQEDSAVYLCASSLGSSYNSPLHFGNGTRLTVT.

This clonotype has a handful of counts. This sequence joins TRBV7-2 and TRBJ2-3, with D unclear. Germline CDR1 reads SGHTA; CDR2 reads FQGNSA. CDR3 size: 13 residues. V dropped 2 bases and J dropped 2 bases, with 5 bases sitting between them. CDR3 protein: CASSLSYTDTQYF. The CDR3 bases are TGTGCCAGCAGCTTAAGCTACACAGATACGCAGTATTTT.

The sample holds many counts of this clonotype. The chain couples TRBV28 to TRBJ2-7; 8 bases align to TRBD2. The length of the CDR3 is 16 residues. Germline V gene lookup returns CDR1 MDHEN and CDR2 SYDVKM. V lost 3 bases to trimming and J lost 2 bases; unmatched junction nucleotides: 9. DNA of the CDR3: TGTGCCAGCAGTTTCATGGCATCGGGACTAGCCTACGAGCAGTACTTC. This encodes CASSFMASGLAYEQYF.

This clonotype came up many times. This rearrangement joins TRBV7-2 to TRBJ2-3; D remains unclear. In germline, CDR1 is SGHTA, CDR2 FQGNSA. The CDR3 has 14 amino acids. V lost 2 bases, J lost 8 bases, and 14 bases lay in between. The CDR3 DNA follows: TGTGCCAGCAGCTTAAGACCGAGAATTATTACGCAGTATTTT. It translates to CASSLRPRIITQYF.

There are a few counts of this clonotype. The chain combines TRBV28 with TRBJ2-5; D ambiguous. The CDR3 runs 12 residues. V was shortened by 4 bases and J by 5 bases, with 8 bases between the two germline ends. Germline V lookup: CDR1 MDHEN, CDR2 SYDVKM. In nucleotides, the CDR3 is TGTGCCAGCAGTTACGATGGTGAGACCCAGTACTTC. Translating it yields CASSYDGETQYF.

This clonotype has ten or more counts. The J gene is TRBJ1-5, the V gene TRBV6-2 or TRBV6-3, with 10 bases lining up with TRBD1. The V gene's germline CDR1 is MNHEY and CDR2 SVGEGT. The CDR3 sequence is 15 residues long. The V gene end was trimmed by 5 bases and the J gene end by 6 bases; junction bases not matched to a gene: 7. CDR3 residues: CASSIPGTGAQPQHF. CDR3 coding DNA: TGTGCCAGCAGTATCCCCGGGACAGGGGCTCAGCCCCAGCATTTT.

This clonotype was observed many times. The J gene is TRBJ1-2, the V gene TRBV6-2 or TRBV6-3; perhaps TRBD1 as D (6 bases). CDR3 length: 16 residues. The germline gives CDR1 MNHEY, CDR2 SVGEGT. V shed 1 base and J shed 6 bases, with 18 bases lying between them. The CDR3 region is CASSYFPDGQMDGYTF. DNA of the CDR3: TGTGCCAGCAGTTACTTCCCGGATGGACAGATGGATGGCTACACCTTC.

The V call is TRBV29-1, the J call TRBJ2-7, with TRBD1 matching over 9 bases. Germline CDR1 and CDR2: SQVTM and ANQGSEA. CDR3 length: 13 residues. Unmatched junction bases numbered 9, after V lost 7 bases and J lost 5 bases. This chain's CDR3 is CSAYRDRDHEQYF. In DNA form, the CDR3 reads TGCAGCGCCTACCGGGACAGGGACCACGAGCAGTACTTC.

There are many counts of this clonotype. The chain joins TRBV25-1 to TRBJ1-5; 7 bases align to TRBD1. The CDR3 length is 16 residues. Germline assignment: CDR1 MGHDK and CDR2 SYGVNS. The V gene end was trimmed by 5 bases and the J gene end by 7 bases; junction bases not matched to a gene: 14. The chain's CDR3 is CASSHYAGTVRQPQHF. The CDR3 DNA reads as TGTGCCAGCAGTCATTACGCCGGGACAGTAAGACAGCCCCAGCATTTT.

The chain uses TRBV20-1 and TRBJ1-2, with 7 bases aligning to TRBD1. V was clipped by 0 bases and J by 8 bases; unmatched bases: 12. The V gene's germline CDR1 is DFQATT and CDR2 SNEGSKA (reference sequence). This CDR3 contains 15 residues. CDR3 region: CSARDIGQDLKGYTF. CDR3 DNA: TGCAGTGCTAGAGATATCGGACAGGATCTTAAGGGCTACACCTTC.

The genes are TRBV28 and TRBJ2-6, with TRBD2 matching over 8 bases. The CDR3 totals 15 residues. After removal of 6 bases from V and 3 bases from J, the junction contained 4 bases not matched to a gene. Germline CDR1 and CDR2: MDHEN and SYDVKM. In nucleotides, the CDR3 is TGTGCCAGCAGCCCGGGAGGGTTTGGGGCCAACGTCCTGACTTTC. It specifies CASSPGGFGANVLTF. The whole variable domain, filled in from reference TRBV28 and TRBJ2-6, reads DVKVTQSSRYLVKRTGEKVFLECVQDMDHENMFWYRQDPGLGLRLIYFSYDVKMKEKGDIPEGYSVSREKKERFSLILESASTNQTSMYLCASSPGGFGANVLTFGAGSRLTVL.

This clonotype was found a few times. The J gene is TRBJ1-5, the V gene TRBV5-6; TRBD1 agrees at 9 bases. This CDR3 has 17 amino acids. Trimming at V came to 2 bases and at J to 5 bases, leaving 11 bases not matched to a gene. Looked up from germline, CDR1 is SGHDT and CDR2 is YYEEEE. CDR3 in DNA: TGTGCCAGCAGCTTTGGGTCCGGGACAGGGTACGATCAGCCCCAGCATTTT. Translated, it gives CASSFGSGTGYDQPQHF.

This clonotype was detected many times. V gene TRBV11-1 combines with J gene TRBJ1-2, with a weak D call TRBD1 (6 bases). The CDR3 extends over 13 amino acids. The V end lost 1 base, the J end lost 8 bases, and 11 bases lay between the germline ends. Germline V gene sequence: CDR1 SGHAT, CDR2 FQDESV (reference sequence). The CDR3 DNA sequence: TGTGCCAGCAGCTTAGTGGGGGCTGGAGGCTACACCTTC. Its translation: CASSLVGAGGYTF.

Ten or more counts support this clonotype. The V call is TRBV7-2, the J call TRBJ2-5; 12 bases line up with TRBD2. Unmatched junction bases numbered 5, after V lost 5 bases and J lost 4 bases. Germline CDR1 reads SGHTA; CDR2 reads FQGNSA. This CDR3 comprises 15 residues. This chain's CDR3 is CASSRTSGTGETQYF. In DNA, the CDR3 is TGTGCCAGCAGCCGGACTAGCGGGACGGGAGAGACCCAGTACTTC. Drawing the rest from reference TRBV7-2 and TRBJ2-5, the complete variable domain is GAGVSQSPSNKVTEKGKDVELRCDPISGHTALYWYRQSLGQGLEFLIYFQGNSAPDKSGLPSDRFSAERTGGSVSTLTIQRTQQEDSAVYLCASSRTSGTGETQYFGPGTRLLVL.

This clonotype was observed a few times. CDR3 protein: CASRLVTLTANEQFF. The CDR3 nucleotides are TGTGCCAGCAGGTTGGTGACCTTAACGGCCAATGAGCAGTTCTTC. This chain connects TRBV28 to TRBJ2-1; D not certain. CDR1 MDHEN and CDR2 SYDVKM come from the germline V gene. The CDR3 has 15 residues. Trimming took off 6 bases at V and 6 bases at J, with 18 bases between the two ends.